The T cell receptor (beta chain) under discussion was sequenced for a study of beta chain features in type 1 diabetes. Germline V lookup: CDR1 SQVTM, CDR2 ANQGSEA. V dropped 6 bases and J dropped 9 bases, with 11 bases sitting between them. The CDR3 consists of 11 residues. This clone was counted between two and nine times. The entirety of the isolated RNA underwent reverse transcription, so expressed TCRB transcripts were sequenced. Profiled with immunoSEQ multiplex PCR; TCRdb holds only in-frame clones, not every one. The table includes around 240,000 clones, roughly two thirds detected once. One heparinised draw of blood, averaging approximately 110 mL, came from each donor.

The genes are TRBV29-1 and TRBJ2-2; D is ambiguous. This TCR was sampled from a man aged 30 to 45 in good health. The sample taken for sequencing was naive CD4+ T cells from blood. CDR3 loop: CSVRLGRELFF. CDR3 nucleotides: TGCAGCGTCCGTTTGGGCCGGGAGCTGTTTTTT.